Listed below are T cell receptor beta chains from one sample, sequenced in a study of CD8 T cells in Susac syndrome. Each CDR3 protein gets one entry after TCRdb re-called the immunoSEQ multiplex PCR reads with MiXCR. The sample carries roughly 200,000 distinct CDR3 sequences, around 96% recorded once. Sequenced material: CD4+ T cells from PBMCs. The receptors stem from a human donor in good health. CDR3s include the opening cysteine and the closing phenylalanine or tryptophan. The order of the fields is V gene, clone size, D gene, J gene, CDR3 protein, CDR3 DNA. A D gene is named only where the DNA matches it firmly. The listing skips clone size in some rows; elsewhere it reads once, few, many or a size class.

V gene: TRBV12-3/TRBV12-4; clone size: once; D gene: .; J gene: TRBJ1-2; CDR3 protein: CASNHRRLDGYTF; CDR3 DNA: TGTGCCAGCAACCACAGGAGATTGGATGGCTACACCTTC
V gene: TRBV29-1; clone size: .; D gene: .; J gene: TRBJ2-1; CDR3 protein: CSVTDLEQFF; CDR3 DNA: TGCAGCGTGACGGATTTGGAGCAGTTCTTC
V gene: TRBV9; clone size: once; D gene: TRBD2; J gene: TRBJ2-7; CDR3 protein: CASSVGLAGDEQYF; CDR3 DNA: TGTGCCAGCAGCGTGGGACTAGCGGGAGACGAGCAGTACTTC
V gene: TRBV18; clone size: once; D gene: .; J gene: TRBJ2-3; CDR3 protein: CASSGWRTDTQYF; CDR3 DNA: TGTGCCAGCTCAGGGTGGCGCACAGATACGCAGTATTTT
V gene: TRBV7-2; clone size: .; D gene: .; J gene: TRBJ1-5; CDR3 protein: CASSLEANRRLGQPQHF; CDR3 DNA: TGTGCCAGCAGCTTAGAGGCCAACCGGCGGTTGGGTCAGCCCCAGCATTTT
V gene: TRBV7-2; clone size: .; D gene: .; J gene: TRBJ1-1; CDR3 protein: CASSLESYTEAFF; CDR3 DNA: TGTGCCAGCAGCTTGGAGTCATACACTGAAGCTTTCTTT
V gene: TRBV7-9; clone size: .; D gene: TRBD1; J gene: TRBJ2-3; CDR3 protein: CASSWGQTEYTDTQYF; CDR3 DNA: TGTGCCAGCAGCTGGGGACAGACCGAATACACAGATACGCAGTATTTT
V gene: TRBV3-1; clone size: once; D gene: .; J gene: TRBJ2-1; CDR3 protein: CASSQDLGYSYNEQFF; CDR3 DNA: TGTGCCAGCAGCCAAGATCTCGGCTACTCCTACAATGAGCAGTTCTTC
V gene: TRBV30; clone size: .; D gene: .; J gene: TRBJ2-7; CDR3 protein: CAWSVGGYEQYF; CDR3 DNA: TGTGCCTGGAGTGTTGGTGGCTACGAGCAGTACTTC
V gene: TRBV30; clone size: .; D gene: TRBD1; J gene: TRBJ2-7; CDR3 protein: CAWSRTGYSYEQYF; CDR3 DNA: TGTGCCTGGAGCAGGACAGGTTATTCCTACGAGCAGTACTTC
V gene: TRBV7-3; clone size: once; D gene: TRBD2; J gene: TRBJ2-1; CDR3 protein: CASSLGRGLAGVNEQFF; CDR3 DNA: TGTGCCAGCAGCCTTGGGAGGGGCCTAGCGGGAGTGAATGAGCAGTTCTTC
V gene: TRBV20-1; clone size: .; D gene: TRBD1; J gene: TRBJ2-5; CDR3 protein: CSASARGKGLGETQYF; CDR3 DNA: TGCAGTGCTAGTGCCAGGGGGAAAGGACTGGGTGAGACCCAGTACTTC
V gene: TRBV29-1; clone size: .; D gene: .; J gene: TRBJ1-1; CDR3 protein: CSVELGRGNTEAFF; CDR3 DNA: TGCAGCGTTGAACTGGGAAGGGGGAACACTGAAGCTTTCTTT
V gene: TRBV21-1; clone size: .; D gene: .; J gene: TRBJ2-7; CDR3 protein: CASSKEGRGSSYEQYF; CDR3 DNA: TGTGCCAGCAGCAAAGAAGGTCGTGGCAGTTCCTACGAGCAGTACTTC
V gene: TRBV28; clone size: .; D gene: .; J gene: TRBJ2-5; CDR3 protein: CASSSRQFMETQYF; CDR3 DNA: TGTGCCAGCAGTTCCCGACAGTTTATGGAGACCCAGTACTTC
V gene: TRBV5-1; clone size: .; D gene: .; J gene: TRBJ2-1; CDR3 protein: CASSSGGKNNEQFF; CDR3 DNA: TGCGCCAGCTCCAGTGGGGGGAAGAACAATGAGCAGTTCTTC
V gene: TRBV5-6; clone size: .; D gene: TRBD2; J gene: TRBJ2-5; CDR3 protein: CASSLASGQETQYF; CDR3 DNA: TGTGCCAGCAGCTTGGCTAGCGGCCAAGAGACCCAGTACTTC
V gene: TRBV15; clone size: .; D gene: .; J gene: TRBJ2-3; CDR3 protein: CATRARATDTQYF; CDR3 DNA: TGTGCCACCAGGGCTAGGGCCACAGATACGCAGTATTTT
V gene: TRBV30; clone size: .; D gene: TRBD1; J gene: TRBJ2-2; CDR3 protein: CAWGQGIDTGELFF; CDR3 DNA: TGTGCCTGGGGACAGGGGATAGACACCGGGGAGCTGTTTTTT
V gene: TRBV12-3/TRBV12-4; clone size: .; D gene: TRBD1; J gene: TRBJ2-1; CDR3 protein: CASRDRARGINEQFF; CDR3 DNA: TGTGCCAGTAGGGACAGGGCTCGCGGGATAAATGAGCAGTTCTTC
V gene: TRBV5-1; clone size: .; D gene: .; J gene: TRBJ2-7; CDR3 protein: CASSLLTGAYEQYF; CDR3 DNA: TGCGCCAGCAGCTTGCTCACGGGAGCCTACGAGCAGTACTTC
V gene: TRBV5-1; clone size: .; D gene: .; J gene: TRBJ1-1; CDR3 protein: CASSYQDTEAFF; CDR3 DNA: TGCGCCAGCAGCTATCAGGACACTGAAGCTTTCTTT
V gene: TRBV29-1; clone size: .; D gene: TRBD1; J gene: TRBJ2-7; CDR3 protein: CSVYTGTAFSYEQYF; CDR3 DNA: TGCAGCGTCTATACCGGGACAGCCTTTTCCTACGAGCAGTACTTC
V gene: TRBV30; clone size: .; D gene: .; J gene: TRBJ2-7; CDR3 protein: CAWSVDSRRSYEQYF; CDR3 DNA: TGTGCCTGGAGTGTGGATTCGAGAAGGAGCTACGAGCAGTACTTC
V gene: TRBV28; clone size: .; D gene: .; J gene: TRBJ2-5; CDR3 protein: CASSLDGGGRETQYF; CDR3 DNA: TGTGCCAGCAGTTTAGACGGGGGCGGGCGGGAGACCCAGTACTTC
V gene: TRBV9; clone size: once; D gene: .; J gene: TRBJ2-1; CDR3 protein: CASSTGGGSYNEQFF; CDR3 DNA: TGTGCCAGCAGCACAGGAGGAGGCTCCTACAATGAGCAGTTCTTC
V gene: TRBV12-3/TRBV12-4; clone size: once; D gene: TRBD1; J gene: TRBJ1-1; CDR3 protein: CASSLSAQGSTEAFF; CDR3 DNA: TGTGCCAGCAGTTTAAGTGCACAGGGGAGCACTGAAGCTTTCTTT
V gene: TRBV18; clone size: .; D gene: .; J gene: TRBJ2-6; CDR3 protein: CASSGFTGANVLTF; CDR3 DNA: TGTGCCAGCTCAGGATTCACTGGGGCCAACGTCCTGACTTTC
V gene: TRBV27; clone size: .; D gene: .; J gene: TRBJ2-6; CDR3 protein: CASSLGTAGANVLTF; CDR3 DNA: TGTGCCAGCAGTCTGGGGACGGCCGGGGCCAACGTCCTGACTTTC
V gene: TRBV30; clone size: .; D gene: .; J gene: TRBJ2-6; CDR3 protein: CAYGGGAGANVLTF; CDR3 DNA: TGTGCCTATGGCGGGGGCGCTGGGGCCAACGTCCTGACTTTC
V gene: TRBV30; clone size: .; D gene: TRBD1; J gene: TRBJ2-1; CDR3 protein: CAWSSGTGGFVEQFF; CDR3 DNA: TGTGCCTGGAGCTCCGGGACAGGGGGCTTTGTTGAGCAGTTCTTC
V gene: TRBV20-1; clone size: .; D gene: .; J gene: TRBJ1-2; CDR3 protein: CSAHHKNLGYTF; CDR3 DNA: TGCAGTGCCCACCACAAAAACCTTGGCTACACCTTC
V gene: TRBV20-1; clone size: .; D gene: .; J gene: TRBJ1-1; CDR3 protein: CSASPVGTPWGNTEAFF; CDR3 DNA: TGCAGTGCTAGTCCCGTAGGGACTCCTTGGGGTAACACTGAAGCTTTCTTT
V gene: TRBV7-9; clone size: once; D gene: .; J gene: TRBJ2-1; CDR3 protein: CASSLKGEQFF; CDR3 DNA: TGTGCCAGCAGCTTAAAGGGGGAGCAGTTCTTC
V gene: TRBV20-1; clone size: .; D gene: .; J gene: TRBJ2-7; CDR3 protein: CSASGDISSYEQYF; CDR3 DNA: TGCAGTGCTAGCGGAGACATTTCCTCCTACGAGCAGTACTTC
V gene: TRBV7-2; clone size: .; D gene: .; J gene: TRBJ2-7; CDR3 protein: CASSLTRREQYF; CDR3 DNA: TGTGCCAGCAGCTTAACGAGGAGAGAGCAGTACTTC
V gene: TRBV30; clone size: .; D gene: .; J gene: TRBJ1-5; CDR3 protein: CAWDGTENQPQHF; CDR3 DNA: TGTGCCTGGGACGGGACGGAGAATCAGCCCCAGCATTTT
V gene: TRBV6-2/TRBV6-3; clone size: .; D gene: .; J gene: TRBJ2-1; CDR3 protein: CASSPRLDNEQFF; CDR3 DNA: TGTGCCAGCAGTCCCCGACTAGACAATGAGCAGTTCTTC
V gene: TRBV3-1; clone size: .; D gene: TRBD2; J gene: TRBJ2-1; CDR3 protein: CASSQTASGRALSEQFF; CDR3 DNA: TGTGCCAGCAGCCAAACCGCTAGCGGGAGGGCCCTAAGTGAGCAGTTCTTC
V gene: TRBV9; clone size: .; D gene: TRBD2; J gene: TRBJ2-1; CDR3 protein: CASSAGTSYDEQFF; CDR3 DNA: TGTGCCAGCAGCGCCGGGACTAGCTACGATGAGCAGTTCTTC
V gene: TRBV20-1; clone size: .; D gene: .; J gene: TRBJ2-1; CDR3 protein: CSASAVQNVPSYNEQFF; CDR3 DNA: TGCAGTGCTAGTGCGGTACAGAACGTCCCCTCCTACAATGAGCAGTTCTTC
V gene: TRBV25-1; clone size: .; D gene: TRBD1; J gene: TRBJ2-7; CDR3 protein: CASSKGQGVYEQYF; CDR3 DNA: TGTGCCAGCAGTAAGGGACAGGGAGTCTACGAGCAGTACTTC
V gene: TRBV6-1; clone size: once; D gene: .; J gene: TRBJ2-3; CDR3 protein: CASIGQSTDTQYF; CDR3 DNA: TGTGCCAGCATCGGACAGAGCACAGATACGCAGTATTTT
V gene: TRBV2; clone size: few; D gene: .; J gene: TRBJ2-5; CDR3 protein: CASRGEETQYF; CDR3 DNA: TGTGCCTCCAGGGGAGAAGAGACCCAGTACTTC
V gene: TRBV3-1; clone size: .; D gene: .; J gene: TRBJ2-3; CDR3 protein: CASSQAGADTQYF; CDR3 DNA: TGTGCCAGCAGCCAAGCAGGGGCAGATACGCAGTATTTT
V gene: TRBV14; clone size: .; D gene: .; J gene: TRBJ2-6; CDR3 protein: CASSEGTPWANVLTF; CDR3 DNA: TGTGCCAGCAGCGAGGGGACCCCTTGGGCCAACGTCCTGACTTTC
V gene: TRBV29-1; clone size: .; D gene: .; J gene: TRBJ2-1; CDR3 protein: CSVVRGSSEQFF; CDR3 DNA: TGCAGCGTTGTCCGGGGTTCGAGTGAGCAGTTCTTC
V gene: TRBV20-1; clone size: .; D gene: .; J gene: TRBJ1-1; CDR3 protein: CSARSTGEAFF; CDR3 DNA: TGCAGTGCTAGGTCGACAGGTGAAGCTTTCTTT
V gene: TRBV29-1; clone size: .; D gene: .; J gene: TRBJ2-3; CDR3 protein: CSVVVGVSTDTQYF; CDR3 DNA: TGCAGCGTTGTAGTGGGAGTTTCAACAGATACGCAGTATTTT
V gene: TRBV27; clone size: .; D gene: .; J gene: TRBJ2-3; CDR3 protein: CASTFGAGPTDTQYF; CDR3 DNA: TGTGCCAGCACGTTTGGGGCGGGGCCAACAGATACGCAGTATTTT
V gene: TRBV3-1; clone size: .; D gene: .; J gene: TRBJ1-2; CDR3 protein: CASSQGLDSFNYGYTF; CDR3 DNA: TGTGCCAGCAGCCAAGGTTTGGACAGCTTCAACTATGGCTACACCTTC
V gene: TRBV6-5; clone size: .; D gene: .; J gene: TRBJ1-1; CDR3 protein: CASSYRRNTEAFF; CDR3 DNA: TGTGCCAGCAGTTACAGGAGAAACACTGAAGCTTTCTTT
V gene: TRBV12-3/TRBV12-4; clone size: .; D gene: .; J gene: TRBJ2-7; CDR3 protein: CASKQGPEQYF; CDR3 DNA: TGTGCCAGCAAGCAGGGGCCCGAGCAGTACTTC
V gene: TRBV25-1; clone size: .; D gene: .; J gene: TRBJ2-6; CDR3 protein: CASSDPGANVLTF; CDR3 DNA: TGTGCCAGCAGTGATCCTGGGGCCAACGTCCTGACTTTC